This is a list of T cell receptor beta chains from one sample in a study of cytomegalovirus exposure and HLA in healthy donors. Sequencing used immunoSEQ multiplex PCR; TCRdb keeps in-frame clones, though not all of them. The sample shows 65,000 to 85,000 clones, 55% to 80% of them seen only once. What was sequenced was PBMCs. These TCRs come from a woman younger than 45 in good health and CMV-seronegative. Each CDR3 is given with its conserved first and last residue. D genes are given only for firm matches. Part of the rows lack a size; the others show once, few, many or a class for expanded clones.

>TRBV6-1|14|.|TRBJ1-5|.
TGTGCCAGCAGGGAGGGGATTCGCAATCAGCCCCAGCATTTT
CASREGIRNQPQHF
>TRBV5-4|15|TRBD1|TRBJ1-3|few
TGTGCCAGCAGCGACTACAGGGGGCCAGCAAACACCATATATTTT
CASSDYRGPANTIYF
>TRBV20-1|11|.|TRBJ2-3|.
TGCAGTGCCGAGAGCACAGATACGCAGTATTTT
CSAESTDTQYF
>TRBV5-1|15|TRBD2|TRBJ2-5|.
TGCGCCAGCAGCCAGGGACTAGCAGGGTGGGAGACCCAGTACTTC
CASSQGLAGWETQYF
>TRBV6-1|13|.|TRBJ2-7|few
TGTGCCAGCAGTGAATCGCCAGGAGGGGAGCAGTACTTC
CASSESPGGEQYF
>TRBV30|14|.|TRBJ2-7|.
TGTGCCTTTAGCAAGCAGAAGGCGGCATACGAGCAGTACTTC
CAFSKQKAAYEQYF
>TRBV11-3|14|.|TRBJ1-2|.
TGTGCCAGCAGCTTAGCCGGGACATCGGGTGGCTACACCTTC
CASSLAGTSGGYTF
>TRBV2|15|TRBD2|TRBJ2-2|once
TGTGCCAGCAGTTGGACTAGCGGGGGGGCCGGGGAGCTGTTTTTT
CASSWTSGGAGELFF
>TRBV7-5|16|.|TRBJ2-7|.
TGTGCCAGAAGCTTAAGACTAGCGGGGGGCTCCTACGAGCAGTACTTC
CARSLRLAGGSYEQYF
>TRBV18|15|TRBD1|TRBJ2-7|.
TGTGCCAGCTCACCCCGGGACAGGTATTCCTACGAGCAGTACTTC
CASSPRDRYSYEQYF
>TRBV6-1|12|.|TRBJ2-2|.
TGTGCCAGCAGCAAGGGGACCGGGGAGCTGTTTTTT
CASSKGTGELFF
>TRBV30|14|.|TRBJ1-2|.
TGTGCCTGGAGTAAAGGGGGTGCTAACTATGGCTACACCTTC
CAWSKGGANYGYTF
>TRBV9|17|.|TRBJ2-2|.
TGTGCCAGCAGCGTAGGAGGTGGGGGCTTCGTTATCGGGGAGCTGTTTTTT
CASSVGGGGFVIGELFF
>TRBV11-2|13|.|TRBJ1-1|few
TGTGCCAGCAGTTTTCGACAGAACACTGAAGCTTTCTTT
CASSFRQNTEAFF
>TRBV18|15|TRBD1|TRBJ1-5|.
TGTGCCAGCTCACCGGGGGACAGATTCAATCAGCCCCAGCATTTT
CASSPGDRFNQPQHF
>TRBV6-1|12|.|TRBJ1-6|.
TGTGCCAGCAGGGACAGAGATAGGACCCTCCACTTT
CASRDRDRTLHF
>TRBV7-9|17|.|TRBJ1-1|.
TGTTCCAGCAGCTTACAAGCAGGGAAAGGGGTGAACACTGAAGCTTTCTTT
CSSSLQAGKGVNTEAFF
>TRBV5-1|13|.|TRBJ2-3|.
TGCGCCAGCAGCTCTTCAGGGACAGATACGCAGTATTTT
CASSSSGTDTQYF
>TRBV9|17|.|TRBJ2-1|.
TGTGCCAGCAGCCCCTTTTCCGGACTCGCGACTTACAATGAGCAGTTCTTC
CASSPFSGLATYNEQFF
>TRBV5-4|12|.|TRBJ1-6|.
TGTGCCAGCAGCTTCTACGATTCACCCCTCCACTTT
CASSFYDSPLHF
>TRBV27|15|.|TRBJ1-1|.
TGTGCCAGCAGTTTATTAGGGGATAAGAACACTGAAGCTTTCTTT
CASSLLGDKNTEAFF
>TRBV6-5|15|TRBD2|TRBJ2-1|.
TGTGCCAGCAGTCCCCCGGGGGGTCAAAACAATGAGCAGTTCTTC
CASSPPGGQNNEQFF
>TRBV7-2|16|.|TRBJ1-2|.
TGTGCCAGCAGCTTAAGGGGAGGACGTGCGGGAGGGGGCTACACCTTC
CASSLRGGRAGGGYTF
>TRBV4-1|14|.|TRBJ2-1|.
TGCGCCAGCAGCCGGGGGGGCACCTACAATGAGCAGTTCTTC
CASSRGGTYNEQFF
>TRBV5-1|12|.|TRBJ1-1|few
TGCGCCAGCAGCCCGGTGGGGAGAGGCGCTTTCTTT
CASSPVGRGAFF
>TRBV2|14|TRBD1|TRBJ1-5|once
TGTGCCAGCATGAGGGGACAGGGCTATCAGCCCCAGCATTTT
CASMRGQGYQPQHF
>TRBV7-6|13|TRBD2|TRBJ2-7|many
TGTGCCAGCAGCTTAACTAGCGGGGGCGAGCAGTACTTC
CASSLTSGGEQYF
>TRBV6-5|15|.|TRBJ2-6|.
TGTGCCAGCAGCCGACAGTCCTCTGGGGCCAACGTCCTGACTTTC
CASSRQSSGANVLTF
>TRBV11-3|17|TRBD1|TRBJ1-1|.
TGTGCCAGCAGCTTAGGGACAGGGGTTTCCATCGACACTGAAGCTTTCTTT
CASSLGTGVSIDTEAFF
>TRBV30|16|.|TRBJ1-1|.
TGTGCCTGGAGGACCCTTATGACAGCTATGAACACTGAAGCTTTCTTT
CAWRTLMTAMNTEAFF
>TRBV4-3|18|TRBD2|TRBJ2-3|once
TGCGCTAGCAGCCAAGAAAGCCTAGCGGGGGGGCCAGTAGATACGCAGTATTTT
CASSQESLAGGPVDTQYF
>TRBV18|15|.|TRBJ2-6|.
TGTGCCAGCTCACCCACAGGGCACGGGGCCAACGTCCTGACTTTC
CASSPTGHGANVLTF
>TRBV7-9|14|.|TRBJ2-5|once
TGTGCCAGCAGCTTAGGAAGGACTGTAGAGACCCAGTACTTC
CASSLGRTVETQYF
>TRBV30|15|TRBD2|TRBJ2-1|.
TGTGCCTGGAGTGTACGTGGGGCTAGCGGGGGGGAGCAGTTCTTC
CAWSVRGASGGEQFF
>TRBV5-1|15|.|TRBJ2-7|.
TGCGCCAGCAGCCCTCGACAAGGAGGGGACCTAGAGCAGTACTTC
CASSPRQGGDLEQYF
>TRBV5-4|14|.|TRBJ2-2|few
TGTGCCAGCAGCACATACAGGGACGGCGGGGAGCTGTTTTTT
CASSTYRDGGELFF
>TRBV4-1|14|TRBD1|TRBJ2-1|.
TGCGCCAGCAGCCAAAGGGGGCAGTACAATGAGCAGTTCTTC
CASSQRGQYNEQFF